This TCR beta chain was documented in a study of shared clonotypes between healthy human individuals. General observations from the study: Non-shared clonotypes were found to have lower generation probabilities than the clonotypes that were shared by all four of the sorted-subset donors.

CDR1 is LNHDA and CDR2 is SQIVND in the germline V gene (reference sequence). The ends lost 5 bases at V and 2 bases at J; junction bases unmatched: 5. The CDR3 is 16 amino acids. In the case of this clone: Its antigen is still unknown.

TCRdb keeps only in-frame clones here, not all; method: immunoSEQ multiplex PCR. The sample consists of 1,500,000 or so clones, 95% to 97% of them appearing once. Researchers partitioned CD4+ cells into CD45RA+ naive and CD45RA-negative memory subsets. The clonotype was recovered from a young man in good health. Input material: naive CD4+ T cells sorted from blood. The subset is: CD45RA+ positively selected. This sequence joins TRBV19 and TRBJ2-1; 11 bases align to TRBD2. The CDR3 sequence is CASSSGLAGTYNEQFF. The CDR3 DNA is TGTGCCAGTAGTTCAGGACTAGCGGGTACCTACAATGAGCAGTTCTTC.